This T cell receptor (beta chain) derives from a study of a mutant IDH1 vaccine in newly diagnosed glioma. Study information: Vaccines were begun 4-6 weeks after radiotherapy alone, or with temozolomide cycles. Mean patient age was approximately 40 years; approximately 60% were male and 37.5% female. Week 35 was assigned to visit V12, and week 47 was assigned to visit V13.

Time point described: week 35, safety follow-up. Each dose delivered 300 ug of mutant IDH1 20-mer peptide subcutaneously with imiquimod. Here immunoSEQ multiplex PCR was the method, and the copy in TCRdb shows in-frame clones only, minus some. The profile shows roughly 50,000 clones, 80% to 85% of them singletons. This clone has only a few counts. Its specificity is not known. Trimming cost V 8 bases and J 2 bases, with 13 bases left between them. CDR1 and CDR2 from the germline V gene are SGHRS and YFSETQ. CDR3 size: 13 residues. The chain combines TRBV5-1 with TRBJ1-1, with D unclear. This TCR came from a woman younger than 30 with glioma. The source was PBMCs, collected from a glioma patient whose treatment included an IDH1 peptide vaccine. CDR3 protein: CASLGVSNTEAFF. CDR3 in DNA: TGCGCCAGTCTAGGAGTTTCAAACACTGAAGCTTTCTTT.